At least ten counts were recorded for the clone carrying this T cell receptor (beta chain). This CDR3 spans 12 amino acids. V was cut by 4 bases and J by 3 bases, with 6 bases left in between. Per the germline V gene, CDR1 is SGHKS and CDR2 is YYEKEE (reference sequence). These data originate in a study of neurological immune-mediated disorders. TCRdb fed the 5' RACE reads into MiXCR, producing one record per CDR3 protein. The table includes about 46,000 distinct CDR3 sequences, about 2% detected once. Sequenced material: PBMCs. The V call is TRBV5-5, the J call TRBJ2-3; no clear D. This sequence was found in a woman aged 40 to 49 with multiple sclerosis. CDR3 protein: CASSPGTDTQYF. CDR3 in DNA: TGTGCCAGCAGCCCTGGGACAGATACGCAGTATTTT.